This TCR beta chain was sequenced for a study of vaccination effects on CD4 cells after COVID-19. Before any sequencing was done, the ViraFEST assay used viral peptide pools to expand antigen-specific CD4+ T cells. At the end of about 10 days of culture, CD4+ T cells were isolated. Vaccinated recipients, who were negative for nucleocapsid antibodies, had no history of SARS-CoV-2 infection. Half-medium exchanges with IL-2 medium took place on days 3 and 7. Study findings and constraints: A shortage of convalescent patients and an absence of early post-infection timepoints characterized the study.

J gave up 2 bases and V 4 bases, and 0 bases lay outside the gene matches. Germline V gene lookup returns CDR1 MDHEN and CDR2 SYDVKM. The CDR3 has 13 amino acids. For this clone: Its matching antigen is unknown.

The assay was immunoSEQ multiplex PCR, and TCRdb's table has in-frame clones only and misses some. Of 30,000 to 45,000 clones listed, around 70% are singletons. This rearrangement joins TRBV28 to TRBJ1-2; TRBD1 matches 8 bases. This material consisted of CD4+ T cells from PBMCs cultured with SARS-CoV-2 spike peptides, taken before COVID-19 vaccination. This sequence originates from a human donor who received a COVID-19 vaccine. DNA of the CDR3: TGTGCCAGCAGTTACAGGGGGAACTATGGCTACACCTTC. Translated: CASSYRGNYGYTF.